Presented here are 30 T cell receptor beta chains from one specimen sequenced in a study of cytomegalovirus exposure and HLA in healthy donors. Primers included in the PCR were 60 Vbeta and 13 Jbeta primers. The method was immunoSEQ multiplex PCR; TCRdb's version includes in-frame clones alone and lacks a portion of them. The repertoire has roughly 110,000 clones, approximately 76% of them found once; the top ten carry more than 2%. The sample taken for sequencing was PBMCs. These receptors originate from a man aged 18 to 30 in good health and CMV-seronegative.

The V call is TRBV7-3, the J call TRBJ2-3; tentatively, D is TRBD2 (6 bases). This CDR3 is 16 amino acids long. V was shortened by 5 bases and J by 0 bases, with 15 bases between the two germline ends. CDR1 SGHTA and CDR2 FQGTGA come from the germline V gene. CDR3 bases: TGTGCCAGCAGCCCTGTCGCGGGGTCTAGCACAGATACGCAGTATTTT. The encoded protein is CASSPVAGSSTDTQYF.

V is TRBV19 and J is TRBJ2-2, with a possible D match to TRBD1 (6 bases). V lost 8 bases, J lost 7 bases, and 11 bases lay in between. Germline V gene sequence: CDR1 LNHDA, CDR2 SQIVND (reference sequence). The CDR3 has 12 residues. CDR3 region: CASSRGFGELFF. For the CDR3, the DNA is TGTGCCAGTTCGAGGGGGTTCGGGGAGCTGTTTTTT.

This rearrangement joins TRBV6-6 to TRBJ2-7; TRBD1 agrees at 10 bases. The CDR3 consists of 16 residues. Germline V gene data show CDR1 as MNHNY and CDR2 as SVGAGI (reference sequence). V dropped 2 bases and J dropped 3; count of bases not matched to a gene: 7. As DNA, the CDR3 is TGTGCCAGCAGTTACGGGACAGGGGAGACCTACTACGAGCAGTACTTC. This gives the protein CASSYGTGETYYEQYF.

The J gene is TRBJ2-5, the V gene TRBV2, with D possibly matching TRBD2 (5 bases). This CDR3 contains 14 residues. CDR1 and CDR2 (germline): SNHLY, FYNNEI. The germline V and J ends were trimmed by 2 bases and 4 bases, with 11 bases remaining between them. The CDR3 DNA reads TGTGCCAGCAGTGAATTGGACTCGGGAGAGACCCAGTACTTC. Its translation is CASSELDSGETQYF.

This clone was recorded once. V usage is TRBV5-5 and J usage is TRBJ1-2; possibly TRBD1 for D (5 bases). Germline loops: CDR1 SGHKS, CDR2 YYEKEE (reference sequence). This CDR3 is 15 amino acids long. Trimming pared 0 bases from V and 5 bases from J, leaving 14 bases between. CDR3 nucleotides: TGTGCCAGCAGCTTGGAGGCAGTTAGGGGATATGGCTACACCTTC. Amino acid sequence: CASSLEAVRGYGYTF. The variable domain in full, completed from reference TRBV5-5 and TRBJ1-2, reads DAGVTQSPTHLIKTRGQQVTLRCSPISGHKSVSWYQQVLGQGPQFIFQYYEKEERGRGNFPDRFSARQFPNYSSELNVNALLLGDSALYLCASSLEAVRGYGYTFGSGTRLTVV.

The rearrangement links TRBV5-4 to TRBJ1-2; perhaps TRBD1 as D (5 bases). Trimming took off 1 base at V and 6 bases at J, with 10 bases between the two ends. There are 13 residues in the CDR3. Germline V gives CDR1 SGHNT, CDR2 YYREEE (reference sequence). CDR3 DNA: TGTGCCAGCAGCTTGCGGGGGGGTAATGGCTACACCTTC. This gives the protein CASSLRGGNGYTF.

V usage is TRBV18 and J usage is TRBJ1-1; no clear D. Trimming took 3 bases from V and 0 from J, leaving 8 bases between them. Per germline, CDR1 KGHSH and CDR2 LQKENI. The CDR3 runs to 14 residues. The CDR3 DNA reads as TGTGCCAGCTCACCCGCTATAGTGAACACTGAAGCTTTCTTT. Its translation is CASSPAIVNTEAFF.

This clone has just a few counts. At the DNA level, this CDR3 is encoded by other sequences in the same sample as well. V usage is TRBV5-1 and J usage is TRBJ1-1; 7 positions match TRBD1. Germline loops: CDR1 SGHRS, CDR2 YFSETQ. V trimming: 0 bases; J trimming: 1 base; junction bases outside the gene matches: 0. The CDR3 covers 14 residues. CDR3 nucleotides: TGCGCCAGCAGCTTGGACAGGGGGAACACTGAAGCTTTCTTT. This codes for CASSLDRGNTEAFF. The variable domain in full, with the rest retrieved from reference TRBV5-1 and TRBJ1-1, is KAGVTQTPRYLIKTRGQQVTLSCSPISGHRSVSWYQQTPGQGLQFLFEYFSETQRNKGNFPGRFSGRQFSNSRSEMNVSTLELGDSALYLCASSLDRGNTEAFFGQGTRLTVV.

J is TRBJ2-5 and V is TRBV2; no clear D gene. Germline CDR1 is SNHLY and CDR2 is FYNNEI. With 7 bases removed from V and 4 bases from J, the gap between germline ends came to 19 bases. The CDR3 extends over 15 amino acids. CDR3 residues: CASIRRAVYGETQYF. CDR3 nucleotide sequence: TGTGCCAGCATCCGCCGTGCCGTCTACGGAGAGACCCAGTACTTC.

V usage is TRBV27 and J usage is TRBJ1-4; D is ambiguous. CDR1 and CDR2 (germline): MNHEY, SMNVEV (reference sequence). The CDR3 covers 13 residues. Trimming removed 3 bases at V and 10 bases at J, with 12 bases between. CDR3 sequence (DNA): TGTGCCAGCAGTTTTTATCCCCCCTTAAAACTGTTTTTT. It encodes CASSFYPPLKLFF.

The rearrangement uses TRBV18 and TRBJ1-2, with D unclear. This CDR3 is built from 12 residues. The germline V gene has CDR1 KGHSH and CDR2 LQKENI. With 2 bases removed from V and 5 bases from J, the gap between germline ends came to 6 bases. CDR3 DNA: TGTGCCAGCTCACCAGGGCAGTATGGCTACACCTTC. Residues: CASSPGQYGYTF.

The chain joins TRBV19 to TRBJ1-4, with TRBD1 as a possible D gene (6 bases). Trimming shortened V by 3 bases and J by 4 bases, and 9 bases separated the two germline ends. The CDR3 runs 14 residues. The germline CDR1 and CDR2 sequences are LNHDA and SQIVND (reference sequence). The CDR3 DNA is TGTGCCAGTAGTATGGTACAGGGTAATGAAAAACTGTTTTTT. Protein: CASSMVQGNEKLFF.

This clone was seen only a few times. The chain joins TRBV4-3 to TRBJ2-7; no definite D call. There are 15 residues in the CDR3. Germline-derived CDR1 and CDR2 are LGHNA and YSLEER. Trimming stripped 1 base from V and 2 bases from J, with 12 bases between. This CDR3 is CASSQGRGSTYEQYF. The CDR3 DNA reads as TGCGCCAGCAGCCAAGGGAGAGGCAGCACCTACGAGCAGTACTTC.

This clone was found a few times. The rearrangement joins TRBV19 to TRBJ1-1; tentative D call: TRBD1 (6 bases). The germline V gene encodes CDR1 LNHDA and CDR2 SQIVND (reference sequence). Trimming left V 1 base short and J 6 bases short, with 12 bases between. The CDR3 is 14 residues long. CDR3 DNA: TGTGCCAGTAGTATAGGAAGGGGGATGGCTGAAGCTTTCTTT. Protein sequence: CASSIGRGMAEAFF.

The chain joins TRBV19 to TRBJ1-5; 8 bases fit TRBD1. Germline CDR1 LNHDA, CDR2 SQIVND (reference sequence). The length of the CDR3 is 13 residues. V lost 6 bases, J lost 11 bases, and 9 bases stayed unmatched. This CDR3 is CASSLDRVWSQHF. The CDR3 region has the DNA TGTGCCAGTAGCTTGGACAGGGTGTGGTCCCAGCATTTT.

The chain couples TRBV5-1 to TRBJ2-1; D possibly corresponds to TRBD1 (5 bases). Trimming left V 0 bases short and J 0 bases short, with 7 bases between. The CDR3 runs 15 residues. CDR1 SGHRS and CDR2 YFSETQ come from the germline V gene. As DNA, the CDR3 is TGCGCCAGCAGCTTGGGACAGACCTCCTACAATGAGCAGTTCTTC. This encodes CASSLGQTSYNEQFF.

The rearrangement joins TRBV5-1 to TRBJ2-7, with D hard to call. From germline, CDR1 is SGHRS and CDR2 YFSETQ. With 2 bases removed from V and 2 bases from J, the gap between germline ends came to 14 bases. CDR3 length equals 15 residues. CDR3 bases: TGCGCCAGCAGCTTAGTCAACAGTACTCCCTACGAGCAGTACTTC. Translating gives CASSLVNSTPYEQYF.

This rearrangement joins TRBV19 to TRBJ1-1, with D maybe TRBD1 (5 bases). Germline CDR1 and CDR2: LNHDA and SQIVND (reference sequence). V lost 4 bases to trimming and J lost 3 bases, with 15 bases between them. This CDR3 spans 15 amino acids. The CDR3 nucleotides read TGTGCCAGTAGTAAATCTCGGACACCCTACACTGAAGCTTTCTTT. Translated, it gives CASSKSRTPYTEAFF.

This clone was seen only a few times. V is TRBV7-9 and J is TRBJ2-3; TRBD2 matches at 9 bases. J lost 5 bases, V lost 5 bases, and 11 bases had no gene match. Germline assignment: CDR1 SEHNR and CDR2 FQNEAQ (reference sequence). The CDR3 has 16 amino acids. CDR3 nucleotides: TGTGCCAGCAGCATTTCCTCGCGGGGGGGCAGAGATACGCAGTATTTT. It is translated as CASSISSRGGRDTQYF.

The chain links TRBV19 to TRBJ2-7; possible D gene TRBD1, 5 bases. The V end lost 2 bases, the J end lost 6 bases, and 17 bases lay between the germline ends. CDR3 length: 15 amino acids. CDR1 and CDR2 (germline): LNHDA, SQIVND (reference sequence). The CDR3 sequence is CASSISGKYYGEQYF. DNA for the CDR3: TGTGCCAGTAGTATATCAGGGAAATACTACGGCGAGCAGTACTTC.

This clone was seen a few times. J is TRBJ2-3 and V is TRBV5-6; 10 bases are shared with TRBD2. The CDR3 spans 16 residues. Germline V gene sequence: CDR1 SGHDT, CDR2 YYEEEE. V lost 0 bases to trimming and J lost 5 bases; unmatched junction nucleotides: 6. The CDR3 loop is CASSLEGSGGIDTQYF. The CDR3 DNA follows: TGTGCCAGCAGCTTGGAGGGTAGCGGGGGGATAGATACGCAGTATTTT. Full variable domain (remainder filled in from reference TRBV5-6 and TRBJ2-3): DAGVTQSPTHLIKTRGQQVTLRCSPKSGHDTVSWYQQALGQGPQFIFQYYEEEERQRGNFPDRFSGHQFPNYSSELNVNALLLGDSALYLCASSLEGSGGIDTQYFGPGTRLTVL.

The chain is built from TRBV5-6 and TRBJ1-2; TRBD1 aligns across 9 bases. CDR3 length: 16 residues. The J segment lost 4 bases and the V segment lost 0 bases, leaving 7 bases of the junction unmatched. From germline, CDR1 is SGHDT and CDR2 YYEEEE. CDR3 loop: CASSLAAGQGRYGYTF. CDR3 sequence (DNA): TGTGCCAGCAGCTTGGCCGCGGGACAGGGCCGCTATGGCTACACCTTC.

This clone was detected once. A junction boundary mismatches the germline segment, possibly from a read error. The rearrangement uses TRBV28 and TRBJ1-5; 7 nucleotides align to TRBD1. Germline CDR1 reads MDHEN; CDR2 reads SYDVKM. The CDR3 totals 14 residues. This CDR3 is CASSFGDSKQPQHF. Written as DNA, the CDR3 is TGTGCCAGCAGTTTTGGGGACAGCAAGCAGCCCCAGCATTTT.

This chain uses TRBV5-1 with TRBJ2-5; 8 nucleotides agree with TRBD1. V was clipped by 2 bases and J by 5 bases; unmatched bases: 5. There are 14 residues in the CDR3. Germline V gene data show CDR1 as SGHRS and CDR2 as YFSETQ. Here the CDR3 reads CASSLQGVGETQYF. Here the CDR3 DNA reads TGCGCCAGCAGCTTACAGGGGGTAGGGGAGACCCAGTACTTC.

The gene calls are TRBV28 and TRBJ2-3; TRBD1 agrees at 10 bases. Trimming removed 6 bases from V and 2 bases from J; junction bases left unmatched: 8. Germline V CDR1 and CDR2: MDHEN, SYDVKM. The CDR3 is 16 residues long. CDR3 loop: CASRLAGQGYTDTQYF. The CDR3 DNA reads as TGTGCCAGCAGGTTAGCGGGACAGGGGTACACAGATACGCAGTATTTT. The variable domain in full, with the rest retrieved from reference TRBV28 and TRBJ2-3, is DVKVTQSSRYLVKRTGEKVFLECVQDMDHENMFWYRQDPGLGLRLIYFSYDVKMKEKGDIPEGYSVSREKKERFSLILESASTNQTSMYLCASRLAGQGYTDTQYFGPGTRLTVL.

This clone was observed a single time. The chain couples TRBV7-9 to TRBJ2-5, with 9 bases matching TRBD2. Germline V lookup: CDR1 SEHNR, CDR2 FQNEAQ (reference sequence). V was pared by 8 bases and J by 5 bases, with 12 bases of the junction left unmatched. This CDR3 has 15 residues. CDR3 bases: TGTGCCAGCGGAACCGCGGGGGGGCGTTGGGAGACCCAGTACTTC. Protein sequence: CASGTAGGRWETQYF.

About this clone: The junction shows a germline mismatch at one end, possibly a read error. The CDR3 DNA reads TGTTCCAGCGAGGCCCGGGCCGGGGAGCTGTTTTTT. It encodes CSSEARAGELFF. The chain combines TRBV7-9 with TRBJ2-2, with no clear D. Germline assignment: CDR1 SEHNR and CDR2 FQNEAQ (reference sequence). The CDR3 consists of 12 residues.

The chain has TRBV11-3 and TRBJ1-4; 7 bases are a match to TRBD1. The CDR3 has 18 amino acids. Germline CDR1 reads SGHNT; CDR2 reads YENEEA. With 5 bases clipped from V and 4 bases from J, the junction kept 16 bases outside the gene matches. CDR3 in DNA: TGTGCCAGCAGCCTATCGAATCCGTTACAGGGGTTTAATGAAAAACTGTTTTTT. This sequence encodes CASSLSNPLQGFNEKLFF.

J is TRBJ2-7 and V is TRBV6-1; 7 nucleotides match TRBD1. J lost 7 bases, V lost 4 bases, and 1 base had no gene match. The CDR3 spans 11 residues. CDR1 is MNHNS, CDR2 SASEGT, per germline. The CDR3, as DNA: TGTGCCAGCAGTGCAGGGGGAGAGCAGTACTTC. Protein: CASSAGGEQYF.

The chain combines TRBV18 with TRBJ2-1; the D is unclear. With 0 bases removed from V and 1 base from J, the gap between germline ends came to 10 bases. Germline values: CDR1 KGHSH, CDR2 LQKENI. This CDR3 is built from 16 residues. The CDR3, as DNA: TGTGCCAGCTCACCACCGGAGCTAGGTTCCTACAATGAGCAGTTCTTC. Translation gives CASSPPELGSYNEQFF.